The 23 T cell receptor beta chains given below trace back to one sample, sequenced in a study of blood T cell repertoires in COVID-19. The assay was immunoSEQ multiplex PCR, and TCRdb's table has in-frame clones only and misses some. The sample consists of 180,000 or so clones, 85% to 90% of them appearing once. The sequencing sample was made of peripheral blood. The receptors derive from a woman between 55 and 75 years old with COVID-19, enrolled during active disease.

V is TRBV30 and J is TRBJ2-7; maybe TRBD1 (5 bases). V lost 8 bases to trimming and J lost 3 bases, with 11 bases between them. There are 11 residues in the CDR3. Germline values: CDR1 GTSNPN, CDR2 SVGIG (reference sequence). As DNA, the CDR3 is TGTGCCAGCGAGGACAACTACGAGCAGTACTTC. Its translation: CASEDNYEQYF.

This chain's CDR3 is CASRAGTSHQPQHF. In DNA form, the CDR3 reads TGTGCCAGCAGGGCAGGGACATCACATCAGCCCCAGCATTTT. The chain combines TRBV28 with TRBJ1-5, with D possibly TRBD1 on 6 matching bases. Germline V gives CDR1 MDHEN, CDR2 SYDVKM. V lost 6 bases and J lost 5, with 14 bases in between. The CDR3 is 14 residues long.

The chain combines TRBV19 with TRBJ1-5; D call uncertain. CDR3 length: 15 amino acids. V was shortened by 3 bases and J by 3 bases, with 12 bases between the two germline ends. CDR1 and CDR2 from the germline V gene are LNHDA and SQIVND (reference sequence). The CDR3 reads CASSITDTTNQPQHF. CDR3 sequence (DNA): TGTGCCAGTAGTATCACAGACACGACCAATCAGCCCCAGCATTTT.

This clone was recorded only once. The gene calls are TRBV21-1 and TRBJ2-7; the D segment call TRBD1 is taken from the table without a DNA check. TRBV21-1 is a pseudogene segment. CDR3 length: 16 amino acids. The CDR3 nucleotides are TGTGCCAGCAGCACTGCTCCCCTCAGGGCGCTCTGCGAGCAGTACTTC. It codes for CASSTAPLRALCEQYF.

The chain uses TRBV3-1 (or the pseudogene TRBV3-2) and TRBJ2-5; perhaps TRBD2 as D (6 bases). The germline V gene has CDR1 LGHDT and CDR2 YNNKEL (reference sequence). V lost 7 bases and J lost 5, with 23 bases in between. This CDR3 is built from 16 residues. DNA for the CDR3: TGTGCCAGCACTTCCCTTGGGACTGCGAGACAGGAGACCCAGTACTTC. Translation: CASTSLGTARQETQYF.

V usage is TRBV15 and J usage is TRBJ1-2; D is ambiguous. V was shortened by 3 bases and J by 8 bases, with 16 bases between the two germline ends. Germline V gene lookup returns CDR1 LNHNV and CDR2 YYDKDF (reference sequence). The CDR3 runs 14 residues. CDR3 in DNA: TGTGCCACCAGCAGCCCGGAGGAGATAGAAGGCTACACCTTC. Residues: CATSSPEEIEGYTF.

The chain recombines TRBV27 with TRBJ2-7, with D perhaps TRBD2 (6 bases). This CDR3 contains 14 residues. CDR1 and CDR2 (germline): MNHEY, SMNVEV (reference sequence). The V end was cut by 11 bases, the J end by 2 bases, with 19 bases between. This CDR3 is CAPPGDAITYEQYF. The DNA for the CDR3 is TGTGCCCCCCCGGGGGACGCGATAACCTACGAGCAGTACTTC.

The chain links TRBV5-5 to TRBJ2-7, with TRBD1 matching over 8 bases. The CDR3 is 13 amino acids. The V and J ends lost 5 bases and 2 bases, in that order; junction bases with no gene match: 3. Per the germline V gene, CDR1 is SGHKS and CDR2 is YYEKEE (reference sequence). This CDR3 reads CASSSGGPYEQYF. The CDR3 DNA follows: TGTGCCAGCAGTTCAGGGGGCCCCTACGAGCAGTACTTC. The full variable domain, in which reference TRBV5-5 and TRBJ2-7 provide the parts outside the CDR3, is DAGVTQSPTHLIKTRGQQVTLRCSPISGHKSVSWYQQVLGQGPQFIFQYYEKEERGRGNFPDRFSARQFPNYSSELNVNALLLGDSALYLCASSSGGPYEQYFGPGTRLTVT.

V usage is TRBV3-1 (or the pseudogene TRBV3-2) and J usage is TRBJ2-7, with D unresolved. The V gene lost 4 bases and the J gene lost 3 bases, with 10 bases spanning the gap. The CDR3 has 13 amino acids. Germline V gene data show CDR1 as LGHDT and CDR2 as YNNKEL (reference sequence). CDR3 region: CASSPTRYYEQYF. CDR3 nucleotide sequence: TGTGCCAGCAGCCCCACGAGGTACTACGAGCAGTACTTC.

CDR3 sequence reads: CASSGLAGESDTQYF. CDR3 nucleotide sequence: TGCGCCAGTTCTGGGCTAGCGGGAGAGTCAGATACGCAGTATTTT. V usage is TRBV10-2 and J usage is TRBJ2-3, with 10 nucleotides matching TRBD2. Germline V gene sequence: CDR1 WSHSY, CDR2 SAAADI. J was trimmed by 4 bases and V by 9 bases; bases with no gene match: 10. CDR3 length: 15 amino acids.

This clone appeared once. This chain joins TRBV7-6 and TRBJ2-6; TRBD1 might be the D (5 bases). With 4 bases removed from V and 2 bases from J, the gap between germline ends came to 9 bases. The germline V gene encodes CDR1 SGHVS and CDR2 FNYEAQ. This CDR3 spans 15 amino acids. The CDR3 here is CASSSRDAGANVLTF. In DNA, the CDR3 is TGTGCCAGCAGCTCCAGGGATGCTGGGGCCAACGTCCTGACTTTC.

CDR3 nucleotide sequence: TGTGCCAGCAGCCGAATGAGGGCAGGAACCTACGAGCAGTACTTC. Protein sequence: CASSRMRAGTYEQYF. The V call is TRBV11-2, the J call TRBJ2-7, with a tentative D call TRBD2 (5 bases). The CDR3 totals 15 residues. Germline CDR1 and CDR2: SGHAT and FQNNGV. The V end was cut by 5 bases, the J end by 2 bases, with 16 bases between.

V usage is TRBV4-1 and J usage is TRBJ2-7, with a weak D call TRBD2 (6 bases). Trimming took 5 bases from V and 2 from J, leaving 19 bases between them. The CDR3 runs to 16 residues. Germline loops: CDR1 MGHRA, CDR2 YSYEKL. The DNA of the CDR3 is TGCGCCAGCAGCTCCAGATGGCCAGGGAGGACCTACGAGCAGTACTTC. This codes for CASSSRWPGRTYEQYF.

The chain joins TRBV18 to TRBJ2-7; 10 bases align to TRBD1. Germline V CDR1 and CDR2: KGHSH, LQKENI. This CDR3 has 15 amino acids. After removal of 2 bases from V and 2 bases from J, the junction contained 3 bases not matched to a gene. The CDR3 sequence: CASSPLGQGTYEQYF. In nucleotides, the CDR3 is TGTGCCAGCTCACCATTGGGACAGGGGACCTACGAGCAGTACTTC.

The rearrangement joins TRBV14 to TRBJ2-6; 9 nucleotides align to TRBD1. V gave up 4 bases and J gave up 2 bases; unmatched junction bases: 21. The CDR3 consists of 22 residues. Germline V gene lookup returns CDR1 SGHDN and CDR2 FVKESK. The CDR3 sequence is CASSPSTPGTGYVLAGANVLTF. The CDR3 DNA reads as TGTGCCAGCAGCCCGAGTACCCCCGGGACAGGGTATGTTTTGGCTGGGGCCAACGTCCTGACTTTC.

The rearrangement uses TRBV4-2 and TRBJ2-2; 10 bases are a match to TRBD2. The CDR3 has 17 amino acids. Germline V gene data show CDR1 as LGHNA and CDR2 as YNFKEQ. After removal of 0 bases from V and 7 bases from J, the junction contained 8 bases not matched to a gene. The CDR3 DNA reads TGTGCCAGCAGCCAAGATGATAGCGGGAGGCTTGGCGGGGAGCTGTTTTTT. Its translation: CASSQDDSGRLGGELFF.

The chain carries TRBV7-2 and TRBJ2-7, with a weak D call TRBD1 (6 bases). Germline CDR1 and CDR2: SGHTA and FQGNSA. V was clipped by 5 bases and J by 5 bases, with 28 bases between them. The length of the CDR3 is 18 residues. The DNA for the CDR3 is TGTGCCAGCAGCCTTCGGATCGACACAGGGCAGAGGATACACGAGCAGTACTTC. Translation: CASSLRIDTGQRIHEQYF. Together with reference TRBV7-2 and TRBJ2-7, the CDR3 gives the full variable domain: GAGVSQSPSNKVTEKGKDVELRCDPISGHTALYWYRQSLGQGLEFLIYFQGNSAPDKSGLPSDRFSAERTGGSVSTLTIQRTQQEDSAVYLCASSLRIDTGQRIHEQYFGPGTRLTVT.

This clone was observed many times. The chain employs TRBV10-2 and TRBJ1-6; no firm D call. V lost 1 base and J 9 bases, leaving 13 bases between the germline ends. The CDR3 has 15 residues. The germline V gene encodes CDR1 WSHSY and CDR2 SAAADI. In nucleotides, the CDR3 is TGCGCCAGCAGTGAGTGGACCTTAGCGGCTTCACCCCTCCACTTT. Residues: CASSEWTLAASPLHF.

The CDR3: CASSIWLAVDEQFF. DNA of the CDR3: TGTGCCAGTAGTATTTGGCTAGCGGTCGATGAGCAGTTCTTC. J is TRBJ2-1 and V is TRBV19, with TRBD2 identical over 7 bases. Losses at the gene ends were 3 bases for V and 8 bases for J; bases not matched to a gene: 7. Germline loops: CDR1 LNHDA, CDR2 SQIVND (reference sequence). The CDR3 length is 14 residues.

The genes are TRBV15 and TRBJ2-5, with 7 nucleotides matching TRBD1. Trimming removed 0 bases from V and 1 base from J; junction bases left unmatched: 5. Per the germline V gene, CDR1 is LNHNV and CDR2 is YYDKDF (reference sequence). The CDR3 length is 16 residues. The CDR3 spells CATSRDSGGPQETQYF. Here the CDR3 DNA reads TGTGCCACCAGCAGAGATTCAGGGGGACCCCAAGAGACCCAGTACTTC.

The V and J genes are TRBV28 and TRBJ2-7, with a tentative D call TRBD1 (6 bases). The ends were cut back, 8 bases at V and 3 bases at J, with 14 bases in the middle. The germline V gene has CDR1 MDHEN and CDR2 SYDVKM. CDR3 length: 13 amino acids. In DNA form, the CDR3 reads TGTGCCAGCTGGGACACCCGGGACTACGAGCAGTACTTC. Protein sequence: CASWDTRDYEQYF. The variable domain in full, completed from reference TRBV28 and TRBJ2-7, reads DVKVTQSSRYLVKRTGEKVFLECVQDMDHENMFWYRQDPGLGLRLIYFSYDVKMKEKGDIPEGYSVSREKKERFSLILESASTNQTSMYLCASWDTRDYEQYFGPGTRLTVT.

DNA for the CDR3: TGTGCCAGCAGCTTAGGGTCCAGGCGGAACACTGAAGCTTTCTTT. It translates to CASSLGSRRNTEAFF. The V and J genes are TRBV7-2 and TRBJ1-1; D is ambiguous. V lost 1 base, J lost 1 base, and 10 bases lay in between. From germline, CDR1 is SGHTA and CDR2 FQGNSA. The CDR3 covers 15 residues.

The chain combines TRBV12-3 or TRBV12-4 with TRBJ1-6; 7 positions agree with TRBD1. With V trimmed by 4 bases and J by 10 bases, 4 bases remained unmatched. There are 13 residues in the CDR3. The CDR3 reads CASSSGQISPLHF. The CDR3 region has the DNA TGTGCCAGCAGTTCGGGACAGATCTCACCCCTCCACTTT.